These 30 T cell receptor beta chains were all obtained from the same sample, sequenced in a study of cytomegalovirus exposure and HLA in healthy donors. The PCR was carried out with 60 Vbeta primers and 13 Jbeta primers. Repertoires were generated with immunoSEQ multiplex PCR, while TCRdb's copy carries only in-frame clones and drops some. The sample yields approximately 140,000 clones, roughly three quarters seen once. The specimen was PBMCs. These receptors were taken from a woman in her thirties or forties in good health and CMV-seronegative.

The table lists this clone with a count of one. The V and J genes are TRBV18 and TRBJ1-2; no definite D call. CDR1 is KGHSH, CDR2 LQKENI, per germline. This CDR3 contains 14 residues. Trimming left V 3 bases short and J 4 bases short, with 12 bases between. The CDR3 sequence is CASSPTQEGYGYTF. The DNA of the CDR3 is TGTGCCAGCTCACCCACGCAGGAGGGCTATGGCTACACCTTC.

J is TRBJ2-5 and V is TRBV27; 8 nucleotides match TRBD2. This CDR3 comprises 16 residues. Germline V gene sequence: CDR1 MNHEY, CDR2 SMNVEV (reference sequence). Germline trimming cut 5 bases from V and 3 bases from J; bases unmatched to any gene: 11. CDR3 sequence reads: CASSPAGALGEETQYF. For the CDR3, the DNA is TGTGCCAGCAGTCCAGCGGGGGCGCTAGGAGAAGAGACCCAGTACTTC.

This chain links TRBV7-9 with TRBJ2-5; 8 bases match TRBD1. In germline, CDR1 is SEHNR, CDR2 FQNEAQ (reference sequence). Trimming removed 4 bases from V and 4 bases from J; junction bases left unmatched: 5. The CDR3 is made up of 14 amino acids. CDR3 in amino acids: CASSSTRGLETQYF. The CDR3 nucleotides read TGTGCCAGCAGCTCAACCAGGGGGCTAGAGACCCAGTACTTC.

The chain links TRBV2 to TRBJ1-5; D remains ambiguous. This CDR3 has 14 residues. Germline V gene lookup returns CDR1 SNHLY and CDR2 FYNNEI. The CDR3 here is CAGMLTVSNQPQHF. The CDR3 nucleotides are TGTGCTGGCATGCTTACAGTTAGCAATCAGCCCCAGCATTTT.

The chain couples TRBV6-6 to TRBJ1-2, with D possibly being TRBD1 (5 bases). CDR1 is MNHNY, CDR2 SVGAGI, per germline (reference sequence). This CDR3 comprises 12 residues. V lost 7 bases and J 7 bases, leaving 13 bases between the germline ends. This chain's CDR3 is CASTQEGSGYTF. The CDR3 DNA sequence: TGTGCCAGCACCCAGGAGGGGTCTGGCTACACCTTC.

The chain is built from TRBV7-6 and TRBJ2-3; possible D gene TRBD2, 6 bases. V was shortened by 1 base and J by 3 bases, with 14 bases between the two germline ends. Germline CDR1 is SGHVS and CDR2 is FNYEAQ. The CDR3 sequence is 16 residues long. The chain's CDR3 is CASSLDFGGRTDTQYF. CDR3 nucleotide sequence: TGTGCCAGCAGCTTAGATTTCGGGGGACGTACAGATACGCAGTATTTT.

This chain links TRBV28 with TRBJ1-6, with D possibly TRBD1 on 6 matching bases. The CDR3 covers 17 residues. The germline V and J ends were trimmed by 10 bases and 7 bases, with 26 bases remaining between them. CDR1 is MDHEN and CDR2 is SYDVKM in the germline V gene. CDR3 in DNA: TGTGCCACCAGGAGTTTAGGGGGAGGGGGACGGAATTCACCCCTCCACTTT. It yields the protein CATRSLGGGGRNSPLHF.

The V call is TRBV18, the J call TRBJ1-1; TRBD1 is a possible D gene (5 bases). The V end was cut by 3 bases, the J end by 5 bases, with 13 bases between. The CDR3 has 14 residues. Germline V CDR1 and CDR2: KGHSH, LQKENI. The CDR3 spells CASSPLRGGTEAFF. In DNA form, the CDR3 reads TGTGCCAGCTCACCCCTTCGGGGGGGAACTGAAGCTTTCTTT.

The chain couples TRBV19 to TRBJ2-3; D may be TRBD1 (5 bases). Germline V gene data show CDR1 as LNHDA and CDR2 as SQIVND (reference sequence). This CDR3 has 16 residues. The V gene lost 3 bases and the J gene lost 1 base, with 14 bases spanning the gap. The CDR3, as DNA: TGTGCCAGTAGTATTCTCGCAGGGTCCGGCACAGATACGCAGTATTTT. Residues: CASSILAGSGTDTQYF.

This clone has more than one count but fewer than ten. The chain carries TRBV6-1 and TRBJ2-1; D may be TRBD2 (6 bases). Germline lookup yields CDR1 MNHNS and CDR2 SASEGT. V lost 3 bases and J 6 bases, leaving 15 bases between the germline ends. The CDR3 is 15 residues long. The CDR3 DNA is TGTGCCAGCAGTGATCGCTTAGCGGCGGGCAATGAGCAGTTCTTC. This sequence encodes CASSDRLAAGNEQFF.

The chain has TRBV7-8 and TRBJ2-1; 10 bases are shared with TRBD2. Germline lookup yields CDR1 SGHVS and CDR2 FQNEAQ. CDR3 length: 16 residues. With 1 base clipped from V and 7 bases from J, the junction kept 7 bases outside the gene matches. For the CDR3, the DNA is TGTGCCAGCAGCTTAGGGGGTAGCGGGGGGAGAAATGAGCAGTTCTTC. Its translation is CASSLGGSGGRNEQFF.

The CDR3 sequence is CSAGQGSYGYTF. CDR3 DNA: TGCAGCGCTGGACAGGGAAGCTATGGCTACACCTTC. The chain links TRBV29-1 to TRBJ1-2; the match to TRBD1 covers 8 bases. CDR1 and CDR2 (germline): SQVTM, ANQGSEA. V lost 7 bases to trimming and J lost 4 bases; unmatched junction nucleotides: 5. The CDR3 runs 12 residues.

This clone came up once. V is TRBV18 and J is TRBJ1-1, with a possible D match to TRBD1 (5 bases). Trimming removed 2 bases at V and 7 bases at J, with 14 bases between. The germline gives CDR1 KGHSH, CDR2 LQKENI. The length of the CDR3 is 14 residues. The CDR3, as DNA: TGTGCCAGCTCACCAATCTTTTCAGGGCTTGAAGCTTTCTTT. Protein: CASSPIFSGLEAFF.

V gene TRBV28 combines with J gene TRBJ1-2; D gene unclear. The length of the CDR3 is 13 residues. V was clipped by 3 bases and J by 8 bases, with 13 bases between them. Germline V gives CDR1 MDHEN, CDR2 SYDVKM. The CDR3 protein is CASSFPGRGGYTF. In nucleotides, the CDR3 is TGTGCCAGCAGTTTTCCCGGTCGCGGGGGCTACACCTTC.

This clone occurred once. V usage is TRBV5-1 and J usage is TRBJ2-7; 10 bases are shared with TRBD1. V was pared by 4 bases and J by 0 bases, with 10 bases of the junction left unmatched. The CDR3 covers 17 residues. Per germline, CDR1 SGHRS and CDR2 YFSETQ. CDR3 coding DNA: TGCGCCAGCAGCGGAGGGACAGGGGAATTAAGCTCCTACGAGCAGTACTTC. This sequence encodes CASSGGTGELSSYEQYF.

This sequence joins TRBV25-1 and TRBJ2-5; 11 bases line up with TRBD2. The CDR3 has 14 residues. V lost 6 bases, J lost 4 bases, and 4 bases stayed unmatched. Germline loops: CDR1 MGHDK, CDR2 SYGVNS. The CDR3, as DNA: TGTGCCAGCAGCCTAGCGGGGGGTAGAGAGACCCAGTACTTC. Translated: CASSLAGGRETQYF.

The rearrangement links TRBV11-1 to TRBJ2-7; D perhaps matches TRBD1 (7 bases). Germline-derived CDR1 and CDR2 are SGHAT and FQDESV (reference sequence). The CDR3 is 14 amino acids. Trimming left V 5 bases short and J 4 bases short, with 15 bases between. The CDR3 coding sequence is TGTGCCAGCAGCGCGGAGGGACAGAAATACGAGCAGTACTTC. Its translation is CASSAEGQKYEQYF.

This clone was detected once. The chain has TRBV19 and TRBJ1-4; D ambiguous. CDR1 LNHDA and CDR2 SQIVND come from the germline V gene (reference sequence). The CDR3 covers 16 residues. Deletions cut 1 base from V and 5 bases from J, with 14 bases between. The CDR3 DNA reads TGTGCCAGTAGTATAGGATCACTGATGAAGAATGAAAAACTGTTTTTT. This gives the protein CASSIGSLMKNEKLFF.

This clone was observed a single time. V and J are TRBV27 and TRBJ2-1; 12 bases fit TRBD2. Germline V gives CDR1 MNHEY, CDR2 SMNVEV (reference sequence). CDR3 length equals 15 residues. The V gene end was trimmed by 6 bases and the J gene end by 3 bases; junction bases not matched to a gene: 3. The CDR3 coding sequence is TGTGCCAGCAGAAAGACTAGCGGGGGCTACAATGAGCAGTTCTTC. It specifies CASRKTSGGYNEQFF.

V usage is TRBV6-1 and J usage is TRBJ2-2, with TRBD1 identical over 11 bases. The CDR3 loop spans 15 amino acids. Per the germline V gene, CDR1 is MNHNS and CDR2 is SASEGT. Trimming cost V 6 bases and J 6 bases; bases outside gene matches: 6. CDR3 region: CASRVPGQGAGELFF. In nucleotides, the CDR3 is TGTGCCAGCAGGGTCCCGGGACAGGGGGCCGGGGAGCTGTTTTTT.

This clone was seen only a few times. The chain links TRBV7-3 to TRBJ2-7; TRBD1 matches at 7 bases. The CDR3 length is 15 residues. J gave up 5 bases and V 0 bases, and 7 bases lay outside the gene matches. Germline lookup yields CDR1 SGHTA and CDR2 FQGTGA. The CDR3 spells CASSLTAGGIHEQYF. The DNA for the CDR3 is TGTGCCAGCAGCTTAACGGCAGGGGGTATCCACGAGCAGTACTTC.

The chain links TRBV27 to TRBJ2-7; 9 bases are a match to TRBD1. Trimming cost V 4 bases and J 2 bases; bases outside gene matches: 3. This CDR3 comprises 14 residues. CDR1 is MNHEY and CDR2 is SMNVEV in the germline V gene (reference sequence). Here the CDR3 reads CASSWDRATYEQYF. CDR3 coding DNA: TGTGCCAGCAGTTGGGACAGGGCGACCTACGAGCAGTACTTC.

The chain carries TRBV18 and TRBJ2-1; 9 bases are a match to TRBD1. The CDR3 sequence is 15 residues long. V trimming: 5 bases; J trimming: 7 bases; junction bases outside the gene matches: 9. CDR1 and CDR2 from the germline V gene are KGHSH and LQKENI. The CDR3 here is CASSMVGQGWNEQFF. In DNA form, the CDR3 reads TGTGCCAGCTCAATGGTGGGACAGGGATGGAATGAGCAGTTCTTC.

V gene TRBV11-2 combines with J gene TRBJ2-1, with a tentative D call TRBD1 (5 bases). V was shortened by 5 bases and J by 9 bases, with 11 bases between the two germline ends. The CDR3 runs to 12 residues. Germline values: CDR1 SGHAT, CDR2 FQNNGV. The CDR3 sequence is CASSQGAAEQFF. The CDR3 coding sequence is TGTGCCAGCAGCCAGGGCGCGGCTGAGCAGTTCTTC.

The chain joins TRBV9 to TRBJ2-5; D might be TRBD2 (7 bases). Near its end, the DNA agrees better with TRBJ2-7, so the J call may be wrong. The CDR3 is 19 amino acids. Germline-derived CDR1 and CDR2 are SGDLS and YYNGEE. The CDR3 loop reads CASSFPGGPRDSPDNEQYF. The CDR3 region has the DNA TGTGCCAGCAGCTTCCCCGGGGGGCCCCGGGATTCCCCGGATAACGAGCAGTACTTC.

V usage is TRBV5-1 and J usage is TRBJ2-7, with 12 bases identical to TRBD2. There are 16 residues in the CDR3. Per germline, CDR1 SGHRS and CDR2 YFSETQ. The V segment lost 0 bases and the J segment 3 bases; nucleotides outside the gene matches: 4. This chain's CDR3 is CASSLEGLAGSYEQYF. The CDR3 DNA reads TGCGCCAGCAGCTTGGAAGGACTAGCGGGGAGCTACGAGCAGTACTTC.

This chain uses TRBV28 with TRBJ2-1; TRBD1 matches at 9 bases. Losses at the gene ends were 2 bases for V and 4 bases for J; bases not matched to a gene: 6. CDR1 and CDR2 (germline): MDHEN, SYDVKM. This CDR3 spans 16 amino acids. The CDR3 sequence: CASSLDRDREYNEQFF. The CDR3 DNA sequence: TGTGCCAGCAGTTTAGACCGGGACAGGGAATACAATGAGCAGTTCTTC.

As concerns this clone: The junction does not match germline at one end; this may be a read error. J is TRBJ2-4 and V is TRBV19, with 7 nucleotides matching TRBD1. The CDR3 consists of 16 residues. Germline CDR1 LNHDA, CDR2 SQIVND (reference sequence). DNA for the CDR3: TGTGCCAGTAGTATAGACCGGACAGGAGGCAAAAACAGTCAGTACTTC. This sequence encodes CASSIDRTGGKNSQYF.

This chain's CDR3 is CASREQGERTEAFF. The CDR3 DNA is TGTGCCAGCCGCGAACAGGGGGAGCGCACTGAAGCTTTCTTT. The chain employs TRBV18 and TRBJ1-1; 8 positions match TRBD1. The CDR3 is 14 residues long. The junction had 9 bases not matched to a gene; V was cut back by 8 bases and J by 4 bases. CDR1 is KGHSH and CDR2 is LQKENI in the germline V gene.

The chain combines TRBV19 with TRBJ2-2; TRBD2 matches 8 bases. The V and J ends lost 4 bases and 4 bases, in that order; junction bases with no gene match: 2. This CDR3 has 14 residues. Per germline, CDR1 LNHDA and CDR2 SQIVND (reference sequence). DNA of the CDR3: TGTGCCAGTAGTAGCGGGGGGAGCACCGGGGAGCTGTTTTTT. This translates into CASSSGGSTGELFF.